A selection of T cell receptor beta chains follows, all from one sample in a study of Ad26.COV2.S vaccination and SARS-CoV-2 variants. Using immunoSEQ multiplex PCR, the repertoire was profiled, and TCRdb retains in-frame clones only, with some absent. The table shows some 390,000 clones, with about 91% occurring only once. The sample was peripheral blood, taken in a trial of Ad26.COV2.S vaccine versus placebo. The receptors originated from a person aged 18 to 65 who received the Ad26.COV2.S COVID-19 vaccine or a placebo. The CDR3 runs from the conserved cysteine through the conserved F or W. Fields, in order: V gene, CDR3 protein.

TRBV27 | CASSSTGRIQPQHF
TRBV24-1 | CATSGPGQNIQYF
TRBV7-9 | CASSPSDNEQYF
TRBV5-6 | CASSLEEGKFSPLHF
TRBV6-5 | CASSWTGRGTEAFF
TRBV19 | CASSSPSANTGELFF
TRBV7-2 | CASSRMGGNTEAFF
TRBV6-2/TRBV6-3 | CASSLLVGNTGELFF
TRBV19 | CASRGVYEQYF
TRBV10-3 | CAISETSGRRNTQYF
TRBV5-1 | CASSGDRYGYTF
TRBV7-6 | CASSLELAGATNTGELFF
TRBV27 | CASSLYSGAGPSSYNEQFF
TRBV9 | CASSDSGSAVEQYF
TRBV27 | CASKLKMTGYEQYF
TRBV4-3 | CASSQDFRRATNEKLFF
TRBV19 | CASSTDSRRSGELFF
TRBV4-2 | CASSQRQGWTEAFF
TRBV7-6 | CASSSGLGGDEQFF
TRBV15 | CATSRDIGGDGYTF
TRBV19 | CASSTKTATYEQYF
TRBV10-3 | CAIGEDGPQHF
TRBV5-1 | CASSFGTGGNNEKLFF
TRBV7-9 | CASSLRQNTQYF
TRBV24-1 | CASSPGMRETQYF
TRBV7-9 | CASSHRPGDIGTEAFF
TRBV5-6 | CASSFKGEQYF
TRBV24-1 | CATSGGQNQPQHF
TRBV5-5 | CASSLPGASNTGELFF